These 21 T cell receptor beta chains came from one sample sequenced in a study of identical twins. TCRdb used MiXCR to reprocess the 5' RACE reads, holding one entry per CDR3 protein. The data contain fewer than 650,000 distinct CDR3 sequences, about 7.6% of them seen just once; the ten biggest clones take up 1.6%. These data were also reused for a study on yellow fever vaccine responses in identical twins.

The sample was PBMCs. Receptors originate from a woman aged 18 to 35 in good health.

The rearrangement uses TRBV20-1 and TRBJ2-7; D unresolved. V was pared by 7 bases and J by 0 bases, with 7 bases between. The CDR3 totals 11 residues. Per germline, CDR1 DFQATT and CDR2 SNEGSKA (reference sequence). CDR3: CSVSNSYEQYV. Written as DNA, the CDR3 is TGCAGTGTTTCGAACTCCTACGAGCAGTACGTC.

This chain uses TRBV28 with TRBJ2-2; weak D call: TRBD2 (6 bases). Trimming cost V 11 bases and J 6 bases, with 13 bases left between them. The germline V gene has CDR1 MDHEN and CDR2 SYDVKM. This CDR3 has 12 residues. The CDR3 coding sequence is TGTGCCTGGGGAGGAGCCCCCGGGGAGCTGTTTTTT. Its translation is CAWGGAPGELFF.

The J gene is TRBJ2-7, the V gene TRBV5-5; 7 bases are shared with TRBD2. This CDR3 region has 16 residues. The V gene end was trimmed by 3 bases and the J gene end by 2 bases; junction bases not matched to a gene: 11. Germline V gives CDR1 SGHKS, CDR2 YYEKEE (reference sequence). The CDR3 DNA sequence: TGTGCCAGCAGCTCGACTGGTGGACTAGTGGCCTACGAGCAGTACGTC. It specifies CASSSTGGLVAYEQYV.

This clonotype was recorded a few times. This sequence joins TRBV11-1 and TRBJ2-5; no firm D call. Germline CDR1 is SGHAT and CDR2 is FQDESV (reference sequence). The CDR3 extends over 14 amino acids. V was pared by 0 bases and J by 9 bases, with 14 bases between. CDR3 nucleotides: TGTGCCAGCAGCTTAGCGTCAGGAGACCAGGCCCAGTACTTC. The encoded protein is CASSLASGDQAQYF.

This rearrangement joins TRBV28 to TRBJ1-6; the D gene is possibly TRBD1 (6 bases). The V end lost 5 bases, the J end lost 6 bases, and 14 bases lay between the germline ends. The germline V gene has CDR1 MDHEN and CDR2 SYDVKM. This CDR3 has 15 residues. The CDR3 DNA is TGTGCCAGCAGTGTCACACTGGGGGCTAATTCACCCCTCCACTTT. The encoded protein is CASSVTLGANSPLHF.

This clonotype was seen repeatedly, ten times or more. The genes are TRBV7-2 and TRBJ1-1, with 7 positions matching TRBD1. The trim removed 5 bases at V and 2 bases at J, leaving 8 bases unmatched. From germline, CDR1 is SGHTA and CDR2 FQGNSA. The CDR3 has 15 residues. The DNA of the CDR3 is TGTGCCAGCAGCGCCCGTCGACAGGGTAACACTGAAGCTTTCTTT. This sequence encodes CASSARRQGNTEAFF.

The chain uses TRBV7-2 and TRBJ1-2; TRBD1 might be the D (5 bases). The V and J ends lost 5 bases and 9 bases respectively, with 22 bases between them. From germline, CDR1 is SGHTA and CDR2 FQGNSA. This CDR3 contains 15 residues. The CDR3 DNA reads as TGTGCCAGCAGCCCGAGGGACCTCGTGGGTTATCGCTACACCTTC. This gives the protein CASSPRDLVGYRYTF.

The chain is built from TRBV10-3 and TRBJ2-1, with TRBD2 identical over 14 bases. The CDR3 runs to 16 residues. V trimming: 6 bases; J trimming: 7 bases; junction bases outside the gene matches: 8. In germline, CDR1 is ENHRY, CDR2 SYGVKD. CDR3 coding DNA: TGTGCCATCAGCGGACCAGGACTAGCGGGGGGAAATGAGCAGTTCTTC. Translating gives CAISGPGLAGGNEQFF.

This clonotype was detected a few times. The rearrangement links TRBV7-9 to TRBJ1-3; D not resolved. CDR3 length equals 15 residues. Trimming shortened V by 6 bases and J by 3 bases, and 15 bases separated the two germline ends. Per germline, CDR1 SEHNR and CDR2 FQNEAQ (reference sequence). The CDR3 reads CASRRAGRFGNTIYF. DNA for the CDR3: TGTGCCAGCAGGCGAGCCGGACGGTTTGGAAACACCATATATTTT.

The chain uses TRBV24-1 and TRBJ2-5; 13 nucleotides agree with TRBD2. From germline, CDR1 is KGHDR and CDR2 SFDVKD. V lost 4 bases, J lost 4 bases, and 2 bases stayed unmatched. The CDR3 is 15 residues long. This CDR3 reads CATSEGTSGAETQYF. CDR3 DNA sequence: TGTGCCACCAGTGAGGGGACTAGCGGGGCAGAGACCCAGTACTTC.

In DNA form, the CDR3 reads TGTGCCACCAGAGTGGCGGGAGTCCCCTACGAGCAGTACTTC. Its translation: CATRVAGVPYEQYF. The chain links TRBV7-2 to TRBJ2-7; 7 bases are shared with TRBD2. The V and J ends lost 10 bases and 2 bases, in that order; junction bases with no gene match: 11. Germline V gene data show CDR1 as SGHTA and CDR2 as FQGNSA. The CDR3 is 14 residues long.

J is TRBJ1-1 and V is TRBV7-8; 8 bases are shared with TRBD1. The CDR3 has 16 amino acids. The V segment lost 7 bases and the J segment 0 bases; nucleotides outside the gene matches: 10. Germline CDR1 and CDR2: SGHVS and FQNEAQ. The CDR3 DNA reads TGTGCCAGCAACCCGTATAGGACAGGGATGAACACTGAAGCTTTCTTT. Protein: CASNPYRTGMNTEAFF.

V is TRBV5-1 and J is TRBJ2-1; 10 positions agree with TRBD2. The ends lost 0 bases at V and 8 bases at J; junction bases unmatched: 8. The CDR3 is 16 residues long. CDR1 SGHRS and CDR2 YFSETQ come from the germline V gene. The CDR3 is CASSLVLLAGDHEQFF. The DNA for the CDR3 is TGCGCCAGCAGCTTGGTACTCCTAGCGGGAGATCATGAGCAGTTCTTC.

The CDR3 sequence: CATSRDPPQTGETQYF. CDR3 DNA: TGTGCCACCAGCAGAGATCCACCGCAGACGGGGGAGACCCAGTACTTC. The chain is built from TRBV15 and TRBJ2-5, with D possibly being TRBD2 (5 bases). The CDR3 totals 16 residues. The germline gives CDR1 LNHNV, CDR2 YYDKDF (reference sequence). V dropped 0 bases and J dropped 5 bases, with 16 bases sitting between them.

This clonotype has ten or more counts. The chain has TRBV2 and TRBJ2-7, with D possibly TRBD2 on 6 matching bases. Germline V gives CDR1 SNHLY, CDR2 FYNNEI. The V and J ends lost 4 bases and 0 bases respectively, with 10 bases between them. This CDR3 has 14 amino acids. CDR3 in DNA: TGTGCCAGCAGTGGTAGGGAGGACTCCTACGAGCAGTACTTC. As protein: CASSGREDSYEQYF.

This clonotype came up many times. The chain links TRBV10-1 to TRBJ2-2; 10 nucleotides match TRBD2. Germline values: CDR1 WNHNN, CDR2 SYGVQD (reference sequence). There are 15 residues in the CDR3. Trimming cost V 7 bases and J 0 bases; bases outside gene matches: 2. CDR3 amino acids: CASTSGGANTGELFF. The CDR3 nucleotides are TGCGCCAGCACTAGCGGGGGAGCGAACACCGGGGAGCTGTTTTTT.

This clonotype was seen a handful of times. This chain joins TRBV6-6 and TRBJ2-5, with D tentatively TRBD1 (6 bases). The CDR3 is made up of 11 amino acids. CDR1 is MNHNY, CDR2 SVGAGI, per germline (reference sequence). V lost 11 bases, J lost 5 bases, and 12 bases lay in between. CDR3 in DNA: TGTGCCCCAGGGGCAGCGGAGACCCAGTACTTC. Protein product: CAPGAAETQYF.

In its sample, this clonotype was seen a few times. This rearrangement joins TRBV20-1 to TRBJ1-6; no clear D. The CDR3 has 14 amino acids. Looked up from germline, CDR1 is DFQATT and CDR2 is SNEGSKA (reference sequence). The V gene lost 6 bases and the J gene lost 7 bases, with 16 bases spanning the gap. The CDR3 DNA is TGCAGTGCCCAGGCGGGGTTGGGAAATTCACCCCTCCACTTT. It codes for CSAQAGLGNSPLHF.

The sample holds many counts of this clonotype. The rearrangement links TRBV3-1 to TRBJ2-5; 8 bases are shared with TRBD2. CDR1 LGHDT and CDR2 YNNKEL come from the germline V gene (reference sequence). The V gene end was trimmed by 1 base and the J gene end by 2 bases; junction bases not matched to a gene: 6. This CDR3 is built from 16 residues. CDR3 residues: CASSQVSRGGQETQYF. Here the CDR3 DNA reads TGTGCCAGCAGCCAAGTCTCTCGGGGGGGTCAAGAGACCCAGTACTTC.

The gene calls are TRBV5-1 and TRBJ1-2; maybe TRBD1 (6 bases). V lost 4 bases, J lost 5 bases, and 12 bases lay in between. The CDR3 consists of 13 residues. Looked up from germline, CDR1 is SGHRS and CDR2 is YFSETQ. The CDR3 DNA reads as TGCGCCAGCAGCGCCTCAGGGGATTATGGCTACACCTTC. Its protein product is CASSASGDYGYTF.

This clonotype was found many times. This rearrangement joins TRBV27 to TRBJ2-6; D is unclear. Germline V gene lookup returns CDR1 MNHEY and CDR2 SMNVEV (reference sequence). This CDR3 comprises 14 residues. Trimming removed 5 bases at V and 3 bases at J, with 8 bases between. CDR3 DNA: TGTGCCAGCAGTGGGTTAAGTGGGGCCAACGTCCTGACTTTC. Amino acid sequence: CASSGLSGANVLTF.